This T cell receptor (beta chain) was documented in a study of CD8 T cells in ankylosing spondylitis. The study, taken as a whole, reports: There was reportedly significant enrichment of clones that were disease-linked in matched ankylosing spondylitis synovial fluid. Disease-linked clones displayed a CD8+ phenotype and appeared relatively rarely in peripheral blood. Past research had described some motif variants in reactive arthritis synovial fluid and blood. The study identified a TCR beta motif of 7 or 8 highly homologous variants that appeared characteristic of ankylosing spondylitis blood.

TCRdb re-called the 5' RACE reads with MiXCR, one entry per CDR3 protein. Here the sample spans roughly 440,000 distinct CDR3 sequences, over 15% being singletons. Remarks on this clonotype: Its matching antigen is unknown.

The germline CDR1 and CDR2 sequences are SGHVS and FNYEAQ. This CDR3 is 14 amino acids long. V was clipped by 5 bases and J by 5 bases, with 16 bases between them. The TCR originated in a male donor with ankylosing spondylitis. The rearrangement uses TRBV7-6 and TRBJ2-7, with D maybe TRBD2 (6 bases). Specimen: blood, either unsorted or a sorted T cell fraction (not recorded which). CDR3 in amino acids: CASSHPGGSNEQYF. The CDR3 nucleotides are TGTGCCAGCAGCCACCCCGGGGGTTCCAACGAGCAGTACTTC.